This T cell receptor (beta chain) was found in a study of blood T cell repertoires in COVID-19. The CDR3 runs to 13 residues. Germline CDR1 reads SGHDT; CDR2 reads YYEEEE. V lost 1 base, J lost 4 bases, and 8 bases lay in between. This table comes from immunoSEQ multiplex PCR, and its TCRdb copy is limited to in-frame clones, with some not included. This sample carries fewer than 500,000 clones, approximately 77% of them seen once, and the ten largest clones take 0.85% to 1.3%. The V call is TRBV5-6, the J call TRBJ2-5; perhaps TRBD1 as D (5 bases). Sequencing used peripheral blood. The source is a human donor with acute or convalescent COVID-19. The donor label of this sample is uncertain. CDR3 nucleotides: TGTGCCAGCAGCTTGAGCCAGGGAGAGACCCAGTACTTC. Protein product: CASSLSQGETQYF. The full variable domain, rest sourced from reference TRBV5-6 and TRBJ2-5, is DAGVTQSPTHLIKTRGQQVTLRCSPKSGHDTVSWYQQALGQGPQFIFQYYEEEERQRGNFPDRFSGHQFPNYSSELNVNALLLGDSALYLCASSLSQGETQYFGPGTRLLVL.